These 22 T cell receptor beta chains share one sample of origin, sequenced in a study of cytomegalovirus exposure and HLA in healthy donors. The PCR made use of 60 Vbeta and 13 Jbeta primers. Sequenced by immunoSEQ multiplex PCR; TCRdb stores in-frame clones only, minus some. The sample comprises roughly 100,000 clones, about 71% of which are singletons, and roughly 0.79% rests with the top ten. Specimen: PBMCs. Every receptor here comes from a boy younger than 18 in good health and CMV-seronegative.

CDR3 DNA: TGTGCCAGCAGCGAACTCGGGGGGTCGGATACGCAGTATTTT. This gives the protein CASSELGGSDTQYF. This chain uses TRBV6-1 with TRBJ2-3; 7 bases agree with TRBD2. The CDR3 has 14 amino acids. Germline values: CDR1 MNHNS, CDR2 SASEGT. V lost 6 bases to trimming and J lost 6 bases; unmatched junction nucleotides: 9.

The chain carries TRBV29-1 and TRBJ1-4, with D maybe TRBD1 (6 bases). The germline V gene has CDR1 SQVTM and CDR2 ANQGSEA. The CDR3 is 13 residues long. V was clipped by 5 bases and J by 6 bases, with 13 bases between them. Written as DNA, the CDR3 is TGCAGCGTTCGTAGGGGGAATGATGAAAAACTGTTTTTT. It encodes CSVRRGNDEKLFF.

V is TRBV27 and J is TRBJ2-2; 8 positions match TRBD1. This CDR3 region has 14 residues. Looked up from germline, CDR1 is MNHEY and CDR2 is SMNVEV (reference sequence). V lost 2 bases to trimming and J lost 5 bases; unmatched junction nucleotides: 1. Here the CDR3 DNA reads TGTGCCAGCAGTTTACAGGGGGCTACCGGGGAGCTGTTTTTT. This translates into CASSLQGATGELFF.

The chain couples TRBV4-3 to TRBJ2-5, with a tentative D call TRBD2 (6 bases). V was pared by 1 base and J by 6 bases, with 12 bases between. CDR3 size: 14 residues. The V gene's germline CDR1 is LGHNA and CDR2 YSLEER. The CDR3 spells CASSQAEGTQTQYF. In nucleotides, the CDR3 is TGCGCCAGCAGCCAAGCGGAGGGCACGCAGACCCAGTACTTC.

The rearrangement links TRBV2 to TRBJ1-1, with 8 bases that match TRBD1. Germline values: CDR1 SNHLY, CDR2 FYNNEI. The length of the CDR3 is 14 residues. The junction had 2 bases not matched to a gene; V was cut back by 4 bases and J by 1 base. CDR3 in amino acids: CASSGQGQNTEAFF. CDR3 nucleotide sequence: TGTGCCAGCAGTGGACAGGGGCAGAACACTGAAGCTTTCTTT.

The table lists this clone with a few counts. The rearrangement uses TRBV10-2 and TRBJ2-7; 11 bases align to TRBD2. In germline, CDR1 is WSHSY, CDR2 SAAADI. The J segment lost 2 bases and the V segment lost 6 bases, leaving 6 bases of the junction unmatched. The CDR3 consists of 15 residues. CDR3 amino acids: CASRATSGSAYEQYF. For the CDR3, the DNA is TGCGCCAGCAGGGCTACTAGCGGGAGCGCCTACGAGCAGTACTTC.

This clone was seen once. This chain joins TRBV19 and TRBJ1-2; 8 positions match TRBD1. This CDR3 is built from 17 residues. The ends lost 5 bases at V and 4 bases at J; junction bases unmatched: 15. Germline CDR1 and CDR2: LNHDA and SQIVND (reference sequence). The CDR3: CASSGGQGALPIYGYTF. The CDR3 DNA is TGTGCCAGTAGTGGCGGGCAGGGGGCCCTACCAATCTATGGCTACACCTTC. The full variable domain, with the rest looked up from reference TRBV19 and TRBJ1-2, is DGGITQSPKYLFRKEGQNVTLSCEQNLNHDAMYWYRQDPGQGLRLIYYSQIVNDFQKGDIAEGYSVSREKKESFPLTVTSAQKNPTAFYLCASSGGQGALPIYGYTFGSGTRLTVV.

The chain links TRBV19 to TRBJ1-1; D uncertain. This CDR3 contains 14 residues. Germline assignment: CDR1 LNHDA and CDR2 SQIVND (reference sequence). Trimming pared 6 bases from V and 0 bases from J, leaving 11 bases between. CDR3 amino acids: CASRVTVMNTEAFF. The CDR3 coding sequence is TGTGCCAGTAGGGTTACAGTAATGAACACTGAAGCTTTCTTT.

The genes are TRBV19 and TRBJ1-1; TRBD1 agrees at 10 bases. The CDR3 is 17 residues long. Germline V gives CDR1 LNHDA, CDR2 SQIVND (reference sequence). Trimming cost V 8 bases and J 4 bases; bases outside gene matches: 16. The CDR3 here is CASAPPSGTGEITEAFF. The CDR3 DNA sequence: TGTGCCAGTGCCCCGCCTTCCGGGACAGGGGAAATCACTGAAGCTTTCTTT.

Only one count was recorded for this clone. CDR3 DNA: TGTGCCATCAGCGCCGGAGCAATGGATCATGGCTACACCTTC. Amino acids: CAISAGAMDHGYTF. The rearrangement links TRBV10-3 to TRBJ1-2; D unresolved. The V gene lost 6 bases and the J gene lost 6 bases, with 17 bases spanning the gap. CDR1 and CDR2 (germline): ENHRY, SYGVKD. This CDR3 spans 14 amino acids.

This clone was detected only a few times. The rearrangement links TRBV2 to TRBJ1-1; D not certain. The CDR3 has 14 residues. Germline V gene sequence: CDR1 SNHLY, CDR2 FYNNEI. Trimming left V 6 bases short and J 1 base short, with 12 bases between. The chain's CDR3 is CASSPKRQNTEAFF. As DNA, the CDR3 is TGTGCCAGCAGCCCGAAACGACAGAACACTGAAGCTTTCTTT. Drawing the rest from reference TRBV2 and TRBJ1-1, the complete variable domain is EPEVTQTPSHQVTQMGQEVILRCVPISNHLYFYWYRQILGQKVEFLVSFYNNEISEKSEIFDDQFSVERPDGSNFTLKIRSTKLEDSAMYFCASSPKRQNTEAFFGQGTRLTVV.

The chain employs TRBV5-5 and TRBJ2-7; D unresolved. With 4 bases removed from V and 3 bases from J, the gap between germline ends came to 8 bases. Germline loops: CDR1 SGHKS, CDR2 YYEKEE (reference sequence). The CDR3 consists of 12 residues. CDR3 DNA sequence: TGTGCCAGCAGCGTAAACTTCTACGAGCAGTACTTC. Its translation: CASSVNFYEQYF.

The chain employs TRBV2 and TRBJ2-1; a weak D match, TRBD1 (5 bases). Germline CDR1 and CDR2: SNHLY and FYNNEI. Trimming pared 6 bases from V and 4 bases from J, leaving 10 bases between. CDR3 length: 13 residues. The CDR3 region has the DNA TGTGCCAGCAGCGCGACAGCTTACAATGAGCAGTTCTTC. The encoded protein is CASSATAYNEQFF.

The CDR3 loop reads CASSLDSPDYNEQFF. Written as DNA, the CDR3 is TGTGCCAGCAGTCTGGACAGTCCAGATTACAATGAGCAGTTCTTC. This chain joins TRBV27 and TRBJ2-1; a possible D gene is TRBD1 (6 bases). Trimming left V 5 bases short and J 4 bases short, with 15 bases between. Germline CDR1 MNHEY, CDR2 SMNVEV (reference sequence). This CDR3 has 15 residues.

V and J are TRBV5-1 and TRBJ1-3; maybe TRBD1 (6 bases). Germline-derived CDR1 and CDR2 are SGHRS and YFSETQ. V lost 1 base and J 2 bases, leaving 13 bases between the germline ends. The CDR3 sequence is 16 residues long. CDR3 sequence: CASSLFGGLAGNTIYF. The CDR3 DNA sequence: TGCGCCAGCAGCTTGTTCGGGGGGCTAGCTGGAAACACCATATATTTT.

CDR3 nucleotides: TGCGCCAGCAGCCTGGGACTACAATACGAGCAGTACTTC. This sequence encodes CASSLGLQYEQYF. This chain links TRBV5-1 with TRBJ2-7, with 7 nucleotides matching TRBD2. The CDR3 covers 13 residues. In germline, CDR1 is SGHRS, CDR2 YFSETQ. V gave up 4 bases and J gave up 4 bases; unmatched junction bases: 5.

The chain joins TRBV28 to TRBJ2-7; 9 bases line up with TRBD1. CDR3 length: 14 amino acids. Germline CDR1 and CDR2: MDHEN and SYDVKM. V was clipped by 4 bases and J by 3 bases; unmatched bases: 4. CDR3: CASSWTGEGYEQYF. DNA of the CDR3: TGTGCCAGCAGTTGGACAGGGGAGGGCTACGAGCAGTACTTC.

The V and J genes are TRBV11-2 and TRBJ1-2; D remains unclear. Germline V gives CDR1 SGHAT, CDR2 FQNNGV. V lost 5 bases and J lost 2, with 12 bases in between. This CDR3 is 14 amino acids long. The CDR3 is CASSLFRGNYGYTF. In DNA, the CDR3 is TGTGCCAGCAGCCTATTCCGGGGAAACTATGGCTACACCTTC.

The chain has TRBV6-5 and TRBJ1-6; D gene uncertain. Germline CDR1 reads MNHEY; CDR2 reads SVGAGI. Between the trimmed V and J ends, which lost 1 base and 4 bases, there was a span of 8 bases. This CDR3 is 15 amino acids long. The CDR3 is CASSYWQEYNSPLHF. As DNA, the CDR3 is TGTGCCAGCAGTTACTGGCAGGAATATAATTCACCCCTCCACTTT.

The rearrangement uses TRBV2 and TRBJ2-7; no clear D gene. The CDR3 loop spans 13 amino acids. Germline CDR1 and CDR2: SNHLY and FYNNEI. Trimming removed 7 bases from V and 5 bases from J, with 15 bases in between. The CDR3 DNA sequence: TGTGCCAGCACAGAGATTAGCCCCCACGAGCAGTACTTC. Residues: CASTEISPHEQYF.

This clone was detected once. This chain links TRBV5-6 with TRBJ2-3, with a tentative D call TRBD2 (6 bases). CDR1 is SGHDT and CDR2 is YYEEEE in the germline V gene. Trimming shortened V by 2 bases and J by 3 bases, and 13 bases separated the two germline ends. CDR3 length: 15 residues. The CDR3 sequence: CASSLFSRGTDTQYF. CDR3 in DNA: TGTGCCAGCAGCTTATTTAGCCGGGGGACAGATACGCAGTATTTT. The full variable domain, in which reference TRBV5-6 and TRBJ2-3 provide the parts outside the CDR3, is DAGVTQSPTHLIKTRGQQVTLRCSPKSGHDTVSWYQQALGQGPQFIFQYYEEEERQRGNFPDRFSGHQFPNYSSELNVNALLLGDSALYLCASSLFSRGTDTQYFGPGTRLTVL.

This chain links TRBV7-3 with TRBJ1-3, with a possible D match to TRBD1 (5 bases). The CDR3 has 17 residues. V lost 0 bases and J 0 bases, leaving 12 bases between the germline ends. Looked up from germline, CDR1 is SGHTA and CDR2 is FQGTGA. The CDR3 DNA follows: TGTGCCAGCAGCTTAACGGGGCAACTGAGCTCTGGAAACACCATATATTTT. Amino acid sequence: CASSLTGQLSSGNTIYF.